Listed below are T cell receptor beta chains from one sample, sequenced in a study of cytomegalovirus exposure and HLA in healthy donors. The repertoire was sequenced with immunoSEQ multiplex PCR; TCRdb's copy has only in-frame clones and lacks some. The sample lists more than 150,000 clones; around 80% were seen once. The sequenced sample consisted of PBMCs. The receptors stem from a woman in her fifties or sixties in good health and CMV-seropositive. Both conserved end residues are part of each CDR3. The order of the fields is D gene, J gene, V gene, clone size, CDR3 DNA, CDR3 protein. D genes are given only for firm matches. Not all rows give a size; the values are once, few, many and, for expanded clones, a class.

TRBD1 | TRBJ1-2 | TRBV30 | - | TGTGCCTGGAACAGGGGGCGCGAGCTCTATGGCTACACCTTC | CAWNRGRELYGYTF
- | TRBJ1-2 | TRBV4-2 | - | TGTGCCAGCAGCCAAGATCTTACCGGACAGTGGAGTGGCTACACCTTC | CASSQDLTGQWSGYTF
TRBD1 | TRBJ1-5 | TRBV6-1 | - | TGTGCCAGCAGTGAAACGGGACAGGGTATGTGGCCCCAGCATTTT | CASSETGQGMWPQHF
- | TRBJ2-7 | TRBV6-6 | - | TGTGCCAGCAGTTACTCGAGAGACGAGCAGTACTTC | CASSYSRDEQYF
TRBD1 | TRBJ1-1 | TRBV2 | - | TGTGCCAGCAAAACAGGGGGTGACACTGAAGCTTTCTTT | CASKTGGDTEAFF
TRBD2 | TRBJ2-3 | TRBV30 | once | TGTGCCTGGGTCTTGGGGGGGTCTAGCACAGATACGCAGTATTTT | CAWVLGGSSTDTQYF
- | TRBJ2-4 | TRBV7-9 | - | TGTGCCAGCAGCTTAGCCAGGGGCAAAAACAGTCAGTACTTC | CASSLARGKNSQYF
TRBD1 | TRBJ1-2 | TRBV9 | - | TGTGCCAGCAGCGTAGGAGATACAGGGGGCGACGGCTACACCTTC | CASSVGDTGGDGYTF
TRBD2 | TRBJ2-5 | TRBV5-1 | - | TGCGCCAGCAGCTTGGCGACTAGCGGGGAGGGGGAGACCCAGTACTTC | CASSLATSGEGETQYF
- | TRBJ2-7 | TRBV30 | once | TGTGCCTGGGGAGGACAGCCCAACGAGCAGTACTTC | CAWGGQPNEQYF
- | TRBJ1-6 | TRBV6-5 | few | TGTGCCAGCAGTTACTCCGTTTGGTCGGGCAGGGCCCCCCTCCACTTT | CASSYSVWSGRAPLHF
- | TRBJ2-1 | TRBV9 | - | TGTGCCAGCAGGCCCCTGAGCTCCTACAATGAGCAGTTCTTC | CASRPLSSYNEQFF
TRBD1 | TRBJ1-1 | TRBV27 | - | TGTGCCAGCAGTAAACAGGGGGTGTCTTTCTTT | CASSKQGVSFF
TRBD2 | TRBJ2-3 | TRBV10-1 | - | TGCGCCAGCAGTGATGGCGGGGGGGGGCCCACAGATACGCAGTATTTT | CASSDGGGGPTDTQYF
TRBD2 | TRBJ2-2 | TRBV7-8 | - | TGTGCCAGCAGCGCGTCTCTAGCGGGAGATCGGGCCGGGGAGCTGTTTTTT | CASSASLAGDRAGELFF
TRBD2 | TRBJ2-5 | TRBV19 | - | TGTGCCAGTAGATCGGGACTAGCGGGCCGACAAGAGACCCAGTACTTC | CASRSGLAGRQETQYF
TRBD1 | TRBJ1-1 | TRBV28 | - | TGTGCCAGCATCTTCACAGGGGGCCTAGGGAGGGCTGAAGCTTTCTTT | CASIFTGGLGRAEAFF
TRBD1 | TRBJ1-1 | TRBV2 | few | TGTGCCAGCAGGGGGACAGGGGACACTGAAGCTTTCTTT | CASRGTGDTEAFF
TRBD1 | TRBJ1-1 | TRBV9 | - | TGTGCCAGCAGCACGGGACAGCGATACACTGAAGCTTTCTTT | CASSTGQRYTEAFF
- | TRBJ2-7 | TRBV4-3 | - | TGCGCCAGCAGCCAAGGAGGGGGGGACTTCTACGAGCAGTACTTC | CASSQGGGDFYEQYF
- | TRBJ2-1 | TRBV6-5 | - | TGTGCCAGCAGTTACACGGAGGGCCTCTACAATGAGCAGTTCTTC | CASSYTEGLYNEQFF
- | TRBJ1-1 | TRBV7-2 | - | TGTGCCAGCAGCTTAGGGCGGCTGAACACTGAAGCTTTCTTT | CASSLGRLNTEAFF
- | TRBJ1-5 | TRBV4-3 | - | TGCGCCAGCAGTCGTGACCCGGGTCAGCCCCAGCATTTT | CASSRDPGQPQHF
- | TRBJ2-1 | TRBV9 | - | TGTGCCAGCAGCGTAGACCCGGGGGATCTCAATGAGCAGTTCTTC | CASSVDPGDLNEQFF
TRBD1 | TRBJ1-4 | TRBV5-5 | - | TGTGCCAGCAGCTTGGATGTCCCGGACAGGGGCCGTGAAAAACTGTTTTTT | CASSLDVPDRGREKLFF
- | TRBJ1-2 | TRBV30 | - | TGTGCCTGGAGTAAACCAGGTCCCCATTTAGGCTACACCTTC | CAWSKPGPHLGYTF
- | TRBJ2-2 | TRBV7-3 | - | TGTGCCAGCAGCTCCGGCGGGGAGCTGTTTTTT | CASSSGGELFF
- | TRBJ1-4 | TRBV6-6 | - | TGTGCCAGCAGTTACTCGGACCCGGGACAAGATGAAAAACTGTTTTTT | CASSYSDPGQDEKLFF
TRBD1 | TRBJ1-1 | TRBV6-5 | few | TGTGCCAGCAGTTACGGACAGGGAGACACTGAAGCTTTCTTT | CASSYGQGDTEAFF
- | TRBJ2-4 | TRBV4-1 | - | TGCGCCAGCAGCCAACTGGGAGTTCCTGCAAACATTCAGTACTTC | CASSQLGVPANIQYF
- | TRBJ1-1 | TRBV7-6 | - | TGTGCCAGCAGCGCCTATCGGGGAAACACTGAAGCTTTCTTT | CASSAYRGNTEAFF
TRBD2 | TRBJ2-2 | TRBV7-3 | - | TGTGCCAGCAGCTTAACGGCTACTAGCGGGGCGAACACCGGGGAGCTGTTTTTT | CASSLTATSGANTGELFF
TRBD1 | TRBJ1-1 | TRBV13 | - | TGTGCCAGCAGCTTACGACAGGGGTCCACGAACACTGAAGCTTTCTTT | CASSLRQGSTNTEAFF
- | TRBJ1-2 | TRBV2 | - | TGTGCCAGCAGTCGGAACGAGGGTGGCTACACCTTC | CASSRNEGGYTF
TRBD1 | TRBJ1-2 | TRBV7-6 | - | TGTGCCAGCAGCCCTCACCCGCAGGGGGCTAACTATGGCTACACCTTC | CASSPHPQGANYGYTF